The 25 T cell receptor beta chains given below trace back to one sample, sequenced in a study of cytomegalovirus exposure and HLA in healthy donors. Sequencing used immunoSEQ multiplex PCR; TCRdb keeps in-frame clones, though not all of them. Of over 150,000 clones in the sample, 95% to 97% were seen once. Sequenced material: PBMCs. The receptors come from a woman aged 18 to 35 in good health and CMV-seronegative.

This CDR3 is CAWSVQFSGANVLTF. For the CDR3, the DNA is TGTGCCTGGAGTGTACAGTTCTCTGGGGCCAACGTCCTGACTTTC. J is TRBJ2-6 and V is TRBV30; unclear D gene. The CDR3 sequence is 15 residues long. CDR1 is GTSNPN and CDR2 is SVGIG in the germline V gene (reference sequence). The V end lost 0 bases, the J end lost 0 bases, and 6 bases lay between the germline ends.

The chain joins TRBV4-1 to TRBJ2-7; the D gene is possibly TRBD1 (6 bases). Trimming stripped 7 bases from V and 2 bases from J, with 18 bases between. Per the germline V gene, CDR1 is MGHRA and CDR2 is YSYEKL. There are 15 residues in the CDR3. CDR3 protein: CASTQGPNGPYEQYF. CDR3 nucleotides: TGCGCCAGCACCCAGGGGCCCAATGGTCCCTACGAGCAGTACTTC.

The chain links TRBV4-2 to TRBJ2-5; no clear D. Germline lookup yields CDR1 LGHNA and CDR2 YNFKEQ. The CDR3 covers 14 residues. V lost 4 bases, J lost 4 bases, and 13 bases lay in between. The chain's CDR3 is CASSRLDSGETQYF. The CDR3 DNA follows: TGTGCCAGCAGCCGGCTTGACTCGGGAGAGACCCAGTACTTC.

This rearrangement joins TRBV27 to TRBJ1-4, with unresolved D. The germline V and J ends were trimmed by 6 bases and 5 bases, with 7 bases remaining between them. This CDR3 comprises 12 residues. Germline assignment: CDR1 MNHEY and CDR2 SMNVEV (reference sequence). CDR3 DNA: TGTGCCAGCAGGCGCGGAAATGAAAAACTGTTTTTT. Its translation is CASRRGNEKLFF.

This clone was recorded once. V gene TRBV11-2 combines with J gene TRBJ2-3, with 16 bases identical to TRBD2. The trim removed 4 bases at V and 4 bases at J, leaving 8 bases unmatched. CDR1 SGHAT and CDR2 FQNNGV come from the germline V gene. The CDR3 is made up of 18 amino acids. The CDR3 DNA reads TGTGCCAGCAGCTGGGGACTAGCGGGGGGGCGAGGGGCAGATACGCAGTATTTT. Its translation is CASSWGLAGGRGADTQYF. The variable domain in full, completed from reference TRBV11-2 and TRBJ2-3, reads EAGVAQSPRYKIIEKRQSVAFWCNPISGHATLYWYQQILGQGPKLLIQFQNNGVVDDSQLPKDRFSAERLKGVDSTLKIQPAKLEDSAVYLCASSWGLAGGRGADTQYFGPGTRLTVL.

The chain recombines TRBV2 with TRBJ2-7, with D possibly matching TRBD2 (6 bases). Trimming left V 8 bases short and J 6 bases short, with 8 bases between. Germline lookup yields CDR1 SNHLY and CDR2 FYNNEI. CDR3 size: 10 residues. CDR3 residues: CASGGAEQYF. CDR3 bases: TGTGCCAGCGGCGGGGCCGAGCAGTACTTC.

The chain links TRBV21-1 to TRBJ1-1; the table's TRBD1 call for D was not verified on the DNA. TRBV21-1 is flagged as a pseudogene. The CDR3 length is 15 residues. CDR3 sequence reads: CPLRGQGAVSTEAFF. Written as DNA, the CDR3 is TGCCCGCTAAGGGGACAGGGGGCGGTAAGTACTGAAGCTTTCTTT.

The chain employs TRBV5-1 and TRBJ1-2; TRBD1 matches 8 bases. V lost 0 bases to trimming and J lost 2 bases; unmatched junction nucleotides: 0. This CDR3 spans 14 amino acids. Germline V gene data show CDR1 as SGHRS and CDR2 as YFSETQ. The CDR3 DNA follows: TGCGCCAGCAGCTTGGGACAGGGGAACTATGGCTACACCTTC. Protein product: CASSLGQGNYGYTF.

The rearrangement joins TRBV18 to TRBJ2-5; D ambiguous. Germline lookup yields CDR1 KGHSH and CDR2 LQKENI. There are 14 residues in the CDR3. V was shortened by 1 base and J by 5 bases, with 11 bases between the two germline ends. The CDR3, as DNA: TGTGCCAGCTCACCACTGCCGGTTATGGAGACCCAGTACTTC. This codes for CASSPLPVMETQYF.

The gene calls are TRBV11-1 and TRBJ2-3; 11 bases agree with TRBD1. This CDR3 comprises 13 residues. Germline CDR1 and CDR2: SGHAT and FQDESV (reference sequence). The junction had 7 bases not matched to a gene; V was cut back by 5 bases and J by 12 bases. CDR3 DNA: TGTGCCAGCAGCCTACGGACAGGGGGCGATCAGTATTTT. Protein sequence: CASSLRTGGDQYF.

The chain carries TRBV29-1 and TRBJ2-7; 8 bases line up with TRBD2. Germline assignment: CDR1 SQVTM and CDR2 ANQGSEA. J lost 6 bases, V lost 4 bases, and 8 bases had no gene match. The CDR3 runs 13 residues. The CDR3 region is CSVVKQAGVEQYF. Here the CDR3 DNA reads TGCAGCGTTGTTAAACAAGCGGGGGTCGAGCAGTACTTC.

V and J are TRBV10-1 and TRBJ1-2, with D tentatively TRBD1 (5 bases). This CDR3 spans 16 amino acids. Germline CDR1 and CDR2: WNHNN and SYGVQD (reference sequence). The V and J ends lost 2 bases and 0 bases respectively, with 13 bases between them. The chain's CDR3 is CASSENRSVPNYGYTF. CDR3 DNA sequence: TGCGCCAGCAGTGAGAACAGGTCGGTCCCTAACTATGGCTACACCTTC.

The V call is TRBV27, the J call TRBJ2-7; weak D call: TRBD1 (6 bases). The germline V gene encodes CDR1 MNHEY and CDR2 SMNVEV (reference sequence). There are 15 residues in the CDR3. Trimming took off 10 bases at V and 7 bases at J, with 26 bases between the two ends. The CDR3 DNA reads as TGTGCCACCAGACAAAAGGGGGTATTGAGGAGGGAGCAGTACTTC. Its translation is CATRQKGVLRREQYF.

The chain combines TRBV18 with TRBJ2-3; 7 nucleotides align to TRBD1. The ends lost 6 bases at V and 4 bases at J; junction bases unmatched: 10. CDR3 length equals 15 residues. Germline assignment: CDR1 KGHSH and CDR2 LQKENI. CDR3 coding DNA: TGTGCCAGCTCCCCCTCCCAGGGGGAAGCAGATACGCAGTATTTT. This translates into CASSPSQGEADTQYF.

Notes on this clone: Other DNA sequences in the same sample also yield this CDR3. V usage is TRBV6-5 and J usage is TRBJ1-3, with 7 bases identical to TRBD1. Germline V gene data show CDR1 as MNHEY and CDR2 as SVGAGI. Losses at the gene ends were 4 bases for V and 0 bases for J; bases not matched to a gene: 3. The CDR3 is 15 amino acids. CDR3 nucleotide sequence: TGTGCCAGCAGTTTGGACAGGTTCTCTGGAAACACCATATATTTT. Its translation: CASSLDRFSGNTIYF.

This clone was counted once. One end of the junction fails to match germline, which may point to a read error. The chain couples TRBV7-6 to TRBJ2-6, with 8 bases matching TRBD1. The CDR3 consists of 18 residues. Germline V gene sequence: CDR1 SGHVS, CDR2 FNYEAQ. CDR3 nucleotides: TGTGCCAGCAGCGCCCCCGGGACAGGCCCCTCTAGGGCCAACGTCCTGACTTTC. Translating it yields CASSAPGTGPSRANVLTF.

V usage is TRBV5-6 and J usage is TRBJ2-4; a weak D match, TRBD2 (6 bases). The ends were cut back, 0 bases at V and 8 bases at J, with 9 bases in the middle. This CDR3 is 13 amino acids long. Germline CDR1 SGHDT, CDR2 YYEEEE. This CDR3 is CASSLGGVYIQYF. The CDR3 nucleotides are TGTGCCAGCAGCTTGGGGGGGGTCTACATTCAGTACTTC.

V usage is TRBV19 and J usage is TRBJ2-7; D gene uncertain. This CDR3 is 16 amino acids long. Germline-derived CDR1 and CDR2 are LNHDA and SQIVND (reference sequence). V was pared by 2 bases and J by 2 bases, with 16 bases between. As DNA, the CDR3 is TGTGCCAGTAGTATAAATGTGTACAGCACCGCCTACGAGCAGTACTTC. This sequence encodes CASSINVYSTAYEQYF. The full variable domain, its missing parts supplied by reference TRBV19 and TRBJ2-7, is DGGITQSPKYLFRKEGQNVTLSCEQNLNHDAMYWYRQDPGQGLRLIYYSQIVNDFQKGDIAEGYSVSREKKESFPLTVTSAQKNPTAFYLCASSINVYSTAYEQYFGPGTRLTVT.

The genes are TRBV19 and TRBJ2-7; tentatively, D is TRBD2 (5 bases). The CDR3 is made up of 14 amino acids. Germline loops: CDR1 LNHDA, CDR2 SQIVND (reference sequence). V dropped 3 bases and J dropped 3 bases, with 12 bases sitting between them. CDR3 DNA sequence: TGTGCCAGTAGTATGGTGACGGGAATCTACGAGCAGTACTTC. The encoded protein is CASSMVTGIYEQYF.

This chain connects TRBV6-5 to TRBJ2-7, with 9 bases aligning to TRBD1. The CDR3 contains 15 residues. CDR1 MNHEY and CDR2 SVGAGI come from the germline V gene. With V trimmed by 5 bases and J by 3 bases, 8 bases remained unmatched. The CDR3 DNA is TGTGCCAGCAGTCCGGGACAGGGTTCCCTCTACGAGCAGTACTTC. Translating it yields CASSPGQGSLYEQYF.

The chain has TRBV19 and TRBJ1-2; tentatively, D is TRBD1 (6 bases). Germline V gene sequence: CDR1 LNHDA, CDR2 SQIVND (reference sequence). V was shortened by 3 bases and J by 5 bases, with 13 bases between the two germline ends. This CDR3 spans 14 amino acids. CDR3 residues: CASSMSGGRYGYTF. Here the CDR3 DNA reads TGTGCCAGTAGTATGTCGGGGGGGCGGTATGGCTACACCTTC.

J is TRBJ2-7 and V is TRBV5-6; maybe TRBD1 (6 bases). This CDR3 comprises 13 residues. Trimming left V 4 bases short and J 7 bases short, with 15 bases between. Germline CDR1 reads SGHDT; CDR2 reads YYEEEE. CDR3 bases: TGTGCCAGCAGCCCGACGATGGGGGCTGAGCAGTACTTC. This translates into CASSPTMGAEQYF. Full variable domain (outside the CDR3, taken from reference TRBV5-6 and TRBJ2-7): DAGVTQSPTHLIKTRGQQVTLRCSPKSGHDTVSWYQQALGQGPQFIFQYYEEEERQRGNFPDRFSGHQFPNYSSELNVNALLLGDSALYLCASSPTMGAEQYFGPGTRLTVT.

The rearrangement links TRBV18 to TRBJ1-2; possible D gene TRBD1, 5 bases. The germline V gene has CDR1 KGHSH and CDR2 LQKENI. The germline V and J ends were trimmed by 1 base and 5 bases, with 5 bases remaining between them. This CDR3 has 12 amino acids. Here the CDR3 reads CASSPQGYGYTF. The CDR3 DNA reads TGTGCCAGCTCACCACAGGGGTATGGCTACACCTTC.

The chain links TRBV19 to TRBJ2-7; 9 positions match TRBD1. This CDR3 region has 14 residues. The germline V gene has CDR1 LNHDA and CDR2 SQIVND (reference sequence). The V and J ends lost 6 bases and 3 bases, in that order; junction bases with no gene match: 6. The CDR3 DNA reads TGTGCCAGTAGCCTCGGGACAGGGAACTACGAGCAGTACTTC. As protein: CASSLGTGNYEQYF.

The chain carries TRBV6-5 and TRBJ2-3, with D perhaps matching TRBD1 (5 bases). CDR1 is MNHEY and CDR2 is SVGAGI in the germline V gene. V shed 0 bases and J shed 6 bases, with 13 bases lying between them. This CDR3 contains 15 residues. CDR3: CASSYSGALLDTQYF. The CDR3, as DNA: TGTGCCAGCAGTTACTCTGGGGCTCTCCTGGATACGCAGTATTTT.